Below are 22 T cell receptor beta chains sequenced from a single sample in a study of blood T cell repertoires in COVID-19. Profiling relied on immunoSEQ multiplex PCR, and the TCRdb table lists in-frame clones only, not all of them. The sample contains some 200,000 clones, approximately 94% of which appear only once. The sequenced sample consisted of peripheral blood. The source is a man younger than 40 with COVID-19, enrolled during active disease.

The chain employs TRBV4-1 and TRBJ2-3, with 14 bases identical to TRBD2. CDR3 length: 17 residues. Trimming cost V 0 bases and J 7 bases; bases outside gene matches: 6. Germline CDR1 reads MGHRA; CDR2 reads YSYEKL. As DNA, the CDR3 is TGCGCCAGCAGCCAAGACCAGACTAGCGGGGGGGCTAATACGCAGTATTTT. Protein product: CASSQDQTSGGANTQYF.

V usage is TRBV6-1 and J usage is TRBJ1-1, with D unclear. CDR3 length: 14 amino acids. Germline V gives CDR1 MNHNS, CDR2 SASEGT. The germline V and J ends were trimmed by 1 base and 2 bases, with 8 bases remaining between them. The CDR3, as DNA: TGTGCCAGCAGTGAAGGTACCTACAACACTGAAGCTTTCTTT. Amino acid sequence: CASSEGTYNTEAFF.

This chain uses TRBV3-1 (or the pseudogene TRBV3-2) with TRBJ1-4; D ambiguous. The germline V and J ends were trimmed by 3 bases and 0 bases, with 8 bases remaining between them. CDR1 LGHDT and CDR2 YNNKEL come from the germline V gene (reference sequence). There are 15 residues in the CDR3. The CDR3 DNA reads TGTGCCAGCAGCCACTACAGTGCAACTAATGAAAAACTGTTTTTT. Translating it yields CASSHYSATNEKLFF.

This chain uses TRBV19 with TRBJ1-5; 9 bases match TRBD1. V trimming: 5 bases; J trimming: 5 bases; junction bases outside the gene matches: 7. Germline V gives CDR1 LNHDA, CDR2 SQIVND (reference sequence). The CDR3 contains 15 residues. CDR3 sequence reads: CASSPLDRGDQPQHF. Here the CDR3 DNA reads TGTGCCAGTAGTCCTTTGGACAGGGGCGATCAGCCCCAGCATTTT.

V gene TRBV5-1 combines with J gene TRBJ1-3; a weak D match, TRBD1 (5 bases). The CDR3 sequence is 16 residues long. Trimming pared 0 bases from V and 0 bases from J, leaving 10 bases between. The V gene's germline CDR1 is SGHRS and CDR2 YFSETQ. The CDR3 is CASSLDRPTSGNTIYF. The CDR3 bases are TGCGCCAGCAGCTTGGACAGGCCAACCTCTGGAAACACCATATATTTT.

The rearrangement joins TRBV4-1 to TRBJ1-5; 11 bases are a match to TRBD1. The CDR3 spans 19 residues. Trimming removed 3 bases from V and 2 bases from J; junction bases left unmatched: 12. In germline, CDR1 is MGHRA, CDR2 YSYEKL. The CDR3 DNA reads TGCGCCAGCAGCCAGGACAGGGGGCGCTTGGTGCTGGGCAATCAGCCCCAGCATTTT. Translation gives CASSQDRGRLVLGNQPQHF.

The chain joins TRBV7-3 to TRBJ2-3, with a tentative D call TRBD2 (5 bases). CDR3 length: 16 amino acids. Germline V lookup: CDR1 SGHTA, CDR2 FQGTGA. V shed 6 bases and J shed 0 bases, with 16 bases lying between them. The CDR3 protein is CASSLVGVKSTDTQYF. The CDR3 DNA reads as TGTGCCAGCAGTCTCGTGGGAGTAAAAAGCACAGATACGCAGTATTTT. Supplemented by reference TRBV7-3 and TRBJ2-3, the full variable domain reads GAGVSQTPSNKVTEKGKYVELRCDPISGHTALYWYRQSLGQGPEFLIYFQGTGAADDSGLPNDRFFAVRPEGSVSTLKIQRTERGDSAVYLCASSLVGVKSTDTQYFGPGTRLTVL.

J is TRBJ2-5 and V is TRBV11-2, with D perhaps TRBD2 (5 bases). The V end lost 0 bases, the J end lost 1 base, and 9 bases lay between the germline ends. This CDR3 contains 15 residues. From germline, CDR1 is SGHAT and CDR2 FQNNGV. The chain's CDR3 is CASSLDGGPQETQYF. CDR3 nucleotide sequence: TGTGCCAGCAGCTTAGATGGCGGGCCCCAAGAGACCCAGTACTTC.

This chain connects TRBV7-2 to TRBJ1-2; weak D call: TRBD1 (5 bases). The CDR3 totals 14 residues. Germline V gene data show CDR1 as SGHTA and CDR2 as FQGNSA. V was cut by 2 bases and J by 2 bases, with 9 bases left in between. The CDR3 nucleotides read TGTGCCAGCAGCTTATCGGAGGGGAACTATGGCTACACCTTC. Translation: CASSLSEGNYGYTF.

The rearrangement links TRBV6-2 or TRBV6-3 to TRBJ2-3, with D possibly TRBD2 on 6 matching bases. V was cut by 1 base and J by 2 bases, with 10 bases left in between. Looked up from germline, CDR1 is MNHEY and CDR2 is SVGEGT. This CDR3 contains 15 residues. CDR3 DNA sequence: TGTGCCAGCAGTTACTTAGCGGTGATCACAGATACGCAGTATTTT. Translating gives CASSYLAVITDTQYF.

The chain is built from TRBV18 and TRBJ1-5, with D possibly being TRBD1 (6 bases). V was cut by 4 bases and J by 5 bases, with 15 bases left in between. Germline V CDR1 and CDR2: KGHSH, LQKENI. This CDR3 is 15 amino acids long. The DNA for the CDR3 is TGTGCCAGCTCACTCTATCCAGGGGTCGATCAGCCCCAGCATTTT. Protein: CASSLYPGVDQPQHF.

The genes are TRBV27 and TRBJ1-5; D is unresolved. CDR1 and CDR2 from the germline V gene are MNHEY and SMNVEV (reference sequence). Trimming shortened V by 5 bases and J by 7 bases, and 12 bases separated the two germline ends. The CDR3 is 13 residues long. CDR3 bases: TGTGCCAGCAGTCCCCTCGGGGAGCAGCCCCAGCATTTT. Amino acids: CASSPLGEQPQHF.

The rearrangement links TRBV5-1 to TRBJ2-1; 12 nucleotides agree with TRBD2. Germline-derived CDR1 and CDR2 are SGHRS and YFSETQ. The CDR3 has 15 amino acids. J lost 7 bases, V lost 4 bases, and 6 bases had no gene match. The CDR3 reads CASSPPSGGGNEQFF. The CDR3 bases are TGCGCCAGCAGCCCCCCTAGCGGGGGGGGGAATGAGCAGTTCTTC.

A word on this clone: Other DNA sequences within the sample encode an identical CDR3. The chain is built from TRBV7-9 and TRBJ2-5; perhaps TRBD2 as D (7 bases). Trimming removed 2 bases from V and 5 bases from J, with 12 bases in between. CDR3 length: 14 amino acids. The germline V gene has CDR1 SEHNR and CDR2 FQNEAQ (reference sequence). CDR3: CASSLTRGRETQYF. Written as DNA, the CDR3 is TGTGCCAGCAGCTTAACGCGGGGGCGGGAGACCCAGTACTTC.

The gene calls are TRBV5-1 and TRBJ2-1, with 7 bases fitting TRBD1. Trimming at V came to 8 bases and at J to 5 bases, leaving 13 bases not matched to a gene. Germline V CDR1 and CDR2: SGHRS, YFSETQ. This CDR3 has 15 amino acids. CDR3 sequence reads: CASDLGQVGHNEQFF. The CDR3 DNA reads as TGCGCCAGTGACCTTGGACAGGTGGGACACAATGAGCAGTTCTTC.

The chain combines TRBV11-2 with TRBJ1-6, with 9 bases that match TRBD1. Unmatched junction bases numbered 14, after V lost 6 bases and J lost 8 bases. The CDR3 is 17 amino acids. Per the germline V gene, CDR1 is SGHAT and CDR2 is FQNNGV. CDR3 loop: CASSYEPGQGFHSPLHF. The CDR3 nucleotides read TGTGCCAGCAGTTACGAACCGGGACAGGGATTTCATTCACCCCTCCACTTT.

The chain is built from TRBV5-1 and TRBJ1-3; TRBD1 matches 10 bases. CDR3 size: 19 residues. V was clipped by 2 bases and J by 1 base; unmatched bases: 12. Per the germline V gene, CDR1 is SGHRS and CDR2 is YFSETQ. Written as DNA, the CDR3 is TGCGCCAGCAGCTTTTATCTAATGACAGGGGGCTTTTCTGGAAACACCATATATTTT. Residues: CASSFYLMTGGFSGNTIYF.

This clone was counted once. The chain joins TRBV2 to TRBJ1-1; 7 positions agree with TRBD1. This CDR3 has 13 amino acids. CDR1 and CDR2 (germline): SNHLY, FYNNEI. V lost 8 bases to trimming and J lost 4 bases; unmatched junction nucleotides: 7. CDR3 residues: CASEIQGTTEAFF. The CDR3 DNA reads TGTGCCAGCGAAATACAGGGGACCACTGAAGCTTTCTTT.

This clone was seen a single time. The V gene is TRBV10-2, the J gene TRBJ2-3; 7 bases match TRBD1. J lost 4 bases, V lost 6 bases, and 7 bases had no gene match. CDR3 length: 14 amino acids. Germline V gene data show CDR1 as WSHSY and CDR2 as SAAADI. In nucleotides, the CDR3 is TGCGCCAGCAGGAACTCGCAGGGGGCAGATACGCAGTATTTT. This gives the protein CASRNSQGADTQYF.

This chain uses TRBV12-3 or TRBV12-4 with TRBJ1-2; tentative D call: TRBD1 (5 bases). This CDR3 is built from 13 residues. With 1 base removed from V and 9 bases from J, the gap between germline ends came to 12 bases. The CDR3 region is CASSLDQGRSYTF. In DNA form, the CDR3 reads TGTGCCAGCAGTTTAGATCAGGGCCGCAGCTACACCTTC.

The V call is TRBV11-2, the J call TRBJ2-6, with D unclear. V was shortened by 5 bases and J by 0 bases, with 5 bases between the two germline ends. Germline CDR1 SGHAT, CDR2 FQNNGV. This CDR3 spans 14 amino acids. As DNA, the CDR3 is TGTGCCAGCAGCCCCAACTCTGGGGCCAACGTCCTGACTTTC. Its protein is CASSPNSGANVLTF. The variable domain in full, completed from reference TRBV11-2 and TRBJ2-6, reads EAGVAQSPRYKIIEKRQSVAFWCNPISGHATLYWYQQILGQGPKLLIQFQNNGVVDDSQLPKDRFSAERLKGVDSTLKIQPAKLEDSAVYLCASSPNSGANVLTFGAGSRLTVL.

This clone was detected once. The V gene is TRBV27, the J gene TRBJ2-1; D possibly corresponds to TRBD2 (5 bases). V shed 3 bases and J shed 9 bases, with 15 bases lying between them. Germline V gene data show CDR1 as MNHEY and CDR2 as SMNVEV (reference sequence). The CDR3 has 14 residues. This CDR3 reads CASSLRTEAREQFF. For the CDR3, the DNA is TGTGCCAGCAGTTTGAGGACTGAAGCCCGTGAGCAGTTCTTC.